This T cell receptor (beta chain) was sequenced for a study of regulatory T cells in long-lasting Graves disease. CDR1 and CDR2 (germline): SGHTA, FQGNSA. V was pared by 5 bases and J by 5 bases, with 2 bases of the junction left unmatched. The CDR3 loop spans 15 amino acids. Time point defined: newly diagnosed GD, antithyroid drugs for less than 3 months. After RNA was extracted from PBMCs, the TCR library was made from it. Building of the TCR beta libraries involved iRepertoire HTBI primers and Arm-PCR of CDR3 regions. TCRdb analysed the multiplex PCR reads with MiXCR anew, one entry per CDR3 protein. The profile shows roughly 400,000 distinct CDR3 sequences, approximately 16% of them singletons. This clonotype has ten or more counts. These same records also appear under a second study, on T cells in Graves' hyperthyroidism and ophthalmopathy. This second study notes: Blood also contained most expanded thyroid clonotypes above 0.001.

This chain links TRBV7-2 with TRBJ2-3; TRBD2 aligns across 15 bases. This clonotype was sampled from a woman aged 40 to 50 with Graves disease. The sequencing used peripheral blood mononuclear cells (PBMCs), collected at new diagnosis, from a patient treated with antithyroid drugs. DNA of the CDR3: TGTGCCAGCAGCCCGGGACTAGCGGGAGGAGATACGCAGTATTTT. This encodes CASSPGLAGGDTQYF.